The TCR beta chain under discussion was sequenced for a study of cytomegalovirus exposure and HLA in healthy donors. Researchers ran the PCR with 60 Vbeta and 13 Jbeta primers. TCRdb's copy holds only in-frame clones and misses some; the assay was immunoSEQ multiplex PCR. The sample has about 110,000 clones; 65% to 80% are singletons. V gave up 3 bases and J gave up 0 bases, with 13 bases separating them. Germline V CDR1 and CDR2: SGDLS, YYNGEE. This CDR3 comprises 15 residues. A word on this clone: Its cognate antigen is unknown.

Overall study results and limits: TCR beta V segments were, for the most part, productive about 87% or about 30% of the time in an earlier analysis.

This clonotype originated in a male donor in good health and CMV-seronegative. Sequencing input: PBMCs. The chain employs TRBV9 and TRBJ2-7; D is perhaps TRBD2 (7 bases). CDR3 sequence: CASSAGGGGSYEQYF. CDR3 DNA sequence: TGTGCCAGCAGCGCGGGAGGAGGGGGCTCCTACGAGCAGTACTTC.